This T cell receptor beta chain was sequenced for a study of cytomegalovirus exposure and HLA in healthy donors. On the study more broadly: The early release's HLA-typed donors yielded tens of millions of unique TCRs. Findings and limits, study-wide: A highly shared variant cluster was judged a likely technical artifact. The investigators catalogued 150 to 200 TCR beta chains as cytomegalovirus-associated. Specificity for CMV antigens was confirmed in vitro for a few of the CMV-associated chains.

Concerning this clone: Its specificity is unknown.

Germline V gene lookup returns CDR1 SGHVS and CDR2 FNYEAQ. V lost 5 bases and J lost 12; bases outside the gene matches: 10. This CDR3 spans 15 amino acids. PCR used 60 Vbeta primers and 13 Jbeta primers. Here immunoSEQ multiplex PCR was the method, and the copy in TCRdb shows in-frame clones only, minus some. The repertoire holds around 170,000 clones, with approximately 80% as singletons. This receptor was obtained from a girl under 18 in good health and CMV-seropositive. The specimen sequenced was PBMCs. This chain connects TRBV7-6 to TRBJ2-1; TRBD2 agrees at 13 bases. Written as DNA, the CDR3 is TGTGCCAGCAGCCTAACCAGGACTAGCGGGAGCTGGCAGTTCTTC. This encodes CASSLTRTSGSWQFF.